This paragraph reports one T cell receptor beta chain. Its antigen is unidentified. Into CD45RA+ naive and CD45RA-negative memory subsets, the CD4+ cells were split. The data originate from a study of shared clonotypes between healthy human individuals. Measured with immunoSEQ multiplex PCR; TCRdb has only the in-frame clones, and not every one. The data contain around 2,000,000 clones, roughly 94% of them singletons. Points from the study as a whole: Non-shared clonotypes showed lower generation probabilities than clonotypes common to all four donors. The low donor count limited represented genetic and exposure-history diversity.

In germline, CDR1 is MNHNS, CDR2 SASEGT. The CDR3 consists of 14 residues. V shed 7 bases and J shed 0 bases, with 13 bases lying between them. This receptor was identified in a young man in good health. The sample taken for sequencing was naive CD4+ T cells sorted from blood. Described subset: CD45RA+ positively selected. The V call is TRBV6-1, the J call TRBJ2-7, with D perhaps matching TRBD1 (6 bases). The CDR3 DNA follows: TGTGCCAGCACAAATCAGGGGTCCTCCTACGAGCAGTACTTC. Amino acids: CASTNQGSSYEQYF.